This entry lists 21 T cell receptor beta chains sequenced from one sample in a study of beta chain features in type 1 diabetes. Study-wide findings and caveats: Type 1 diabetes patients had moderately but significantly shorter TCRB CDR3s in all four CD4+ subsets.

These receptors' antigens are unknown. As every portion of the isolated RNA was reverse transcribed, the sequencing read expressed TCRB transcripts. Clones were read by immunoSEQ multiplex PCR, and TCRdb kept only the in-frame ones, dropping some. The sample consists of 640,000 or so clones, over 10% of them appearing once. Sequencing input: naive CD4+ T cells from blood. These receptors all stem from a man between 18 and 29 years old with type 1 diabetes.

A few counts support this clone. The V gene is TRBV25-1, the J gene TRBJ2-2; no reliable D call. The germline V gene has CDR1 MGHDK and CDR2 SYGVNS. The CDR3 is 13 residues long. Trimming cost V 0 bases and J 5 bases, with 4 bases left between them. CDR3 protein: CASSEYGTGELFF. The CDR3, as DNA: TGTGCCAGCAGTGAATATGGAACCGGGGAGCTGTTTTTT.

V usage is TRBV28 and J usage is TRBJ2-7, with TRBD2 identical over 10 bases. The CDR3 spans 13 residues. Germline trimming cut 6 bases from V and 5 bases from J; bases unmatched to any gene: 4. The V gene's germline CDR1 is MDHEN and CDR2 SYDVKM. CDR3 in amino acids: CASSWLAGDEQYF. DNA of the CDR3: TGTGCCAGCAGCTGGCTAGCGGGGGACGAGCAGTACTTC. The full variable domain, completed using reference TRBV28 and TRBJ2-7, is DVKVTQSSRYLVKRTGEKVFLECVQDMDHENMFWYRQDPGLGLRLIYFSYDVKMKEKGDIPEGYSVSREKKERFSLILESASTNQTSMYLCASSWLAGDEQYFGPGTRLTVT.

This clone was observed once. Other DNA variants within this sample encode the same CDR3. Here the CDR3 reads CASSGGQSSGNTIYF. In DNA form, the CDR3 reads TGTGCCAGCAGCGGAGGACAGTCTTCTGGAAACACCATATATTTT. This chain joins TRBV9 and TRBJ1-3; possibly TRBD1 for D (6 bases). This CDR3 has 15 residues. Trimming removed 3 bases from V and 1 base from J, with 11 bases in between. CDR1 SGDLS and CDR2 YYNGEE come from the germline V gene.

There are a few counts of this clone. The V gene is TRBV7-9, the J gene TRBJ1-2, with TRBD1 as a possible D gene (5 bases). Between the trimmed V and J ends, which lost 2 bases and 14 bases, there was a span of 15 bases. Germline V gene data show CDR1 as SEHNR and CDR2 as FQNEAQ (reference sequence). This CDR3 comprises 12 residues. The CDR3 loop reads CASSLFTPRGTF. The DNA for the CDR3 is TGTGCCAGCAGCTTATTTACACCTCGGGGGACCTTC.

The chain carries TRBV4-1 and TRBJ1-1, with D unresolved. Trimming stripped 0 bases from V and 6 bases from J, with 5 bases between. Germline lookup yields CDR1 MGHRA and CDR2 YSYEKL. CDR3 length: 12 amino acids. The CDR3 loop reads CASSQDYSEAFF. CDR3 DNA: TGCGCCAGCAGCCAAGATTACTCTGAAGCTTTCTTT.

The sample holds a few counts of this clone. The V gene is TRBV29-1, the J gene TRBJ2-7; D not resolved. This CDR3 region has 15 residues. Germline V gene data show CDR1 as SQVTM and CDR2 as ANQGSEA. The ends were cut back, 7 bases at V and 2 bases at J, with 21 bases in the middle. The CDR3 DNA sequence: TGCAGCGCTGGGTCCACCCGCTGGGGAACCTACGAGCAGTACTTC. Encoded protein: CSAGSTRWGTYEQYF.

The chain links TRBV5-4 to TRBJ2-1; D unclear. The V end lost 2 bases, the J end lost 8 bases, and 14 bases lay between the germline ends. The V gene's germline CDR1 is SGHNT and CDR2 YYREEE (reference sequence). The CDR3 spans 14 residues. Written as DNA, the CDR3 is TGTGCCAGCAGCTTAAGCCCCGGCAGCCATGAGCAGTTCTTC. It specifies CASSLSPGSHEQFF.

This clone was detected only a few times. The chain carries TRBV7-2 and TRBJ2-5; D remains unclear. The CDR3 has 14 residues. Germline V gene lookup returns CDR1 SGHTA and CDR2 FQGNSA. Trimming cost V 4 bases and J 4 bases, with 13 bases left between them. CDR3 sequence reads: CASSSTLLGETQYF. Here the CDR3 DNA reads TGTGCCAGCAGCTCCACTCTACTGGGAGAGACCCAGTACTTC.

The chain combines TRBV4-2 with TRBJ1-5; maybe TRBD1 (5 bases). CDR1 and CDR2 (germline): LGHNA, YNFKEQ. The V end was cut by 4 bases, the J end by 6 bases, with 19 bases between. This CDR3 is built from 16 residues. The CDR3 DNA follows: TGTGCCAGCAGCCTTAGGGGTGGAGGGGAGAGTCAGCCCCAGCATTTT. Protein sequence: CASSLRGGGESQPQHF.

This sequence joins TRBV6-6 and TRBJ1-2; weak D call: TRBD1 (5 bases). Deletions cut 8 bases from V and 5 bases from J, with 18 bases between. The CDR3 extends over 14 amino acids. The germline CDR1 and CDR2 sequences are MNHNY and SVGAGI (reference sequence). The CDR3 sequence: CASQFGAFNYGYTF. The CDR3, as DNA: TGTGCCAGCCAATTCGGGGCATTCAATTATGGCTACACCTTC.

The chain links TRBV25-1 to TRBJ2-5; a weak D match, TRBD1 (6 bases). Germline V gives CDR1 MGHDK, CDR2 SYGVNS. Deletions cut 9 bases from V and 4 bases from J, with 18 bases between. The CDR3 totals 14 residues. CDR3 sequence: CASSPHRDGETQYF. CDR3 DNA sequence: TGTGCCAGTTCTCCCCACAGGGACGGAGAGACCCAGTACTTC. Looking up the rest from reference TRBV25-1 and TRBJ2-5 gives the full variable domain: EADIYQTPRYLVIGTGKKITLECSQTMGHDKMYWYQQDPGMELHLIHYSYGVNSTEKGDLSSESTVSRIRTEHFPLTLESARPSHTSQYLCASSPHRDGETQYFGPGTRLLVL.

J is TRBJ2-2 and V is TRBV5-1; TRBD2 might be the D (5 bases). Looked up from germline, CDR1 is SGHRS and CDR2 is YFSETQ. This CDR3 is 16 amino acids long. Deletions cut 0 bases from V and 2 bases from J, with 11 bases between. The CDR3 is CASSLDPGGNTGELFF. CDR3 nucleotide sequence: TGCGCCAGCAGCTTGGATCCAGGAGGCAACACCGGGGAGCTGTTTTTT.

This clone was seen a handful of times. The chain combines TRBV6-6 with TRBJ1-6, with D possibly being TRBD1 (5 bases). The CDR3 length is 14 residues. V gave up 7 bases and J gave up 5 bases, with 12 bases separating them. Per germline, CDR1 MNHNY and CDR2 SVGAGI (reference sequence). The CDR3 nucleotides are TGTGCCAGCACCATACAGGAAGATAATTCACCCCTCCACTTT. Amino acid sequence: CASTIQEDNSPLHF.

V is TRBV19 and J is TRBJ2-5, with TRBD1 as a possible D gene (7 bases). The CDR3 spans 16 residues. CDR1 and CDR2 (germline): LNHDA, SQIVND (reference sequence). Trimming left V 5 bases short and J 2 bases short, with 18 bases between. The CDR3 DNA reads as TGTGCCAGTAGTCCAAGACAGGGAGGCCCTCAAGAGACCCAGTACTTC. It encodes CASSPRQGGPQETQYF.

This sequence joins TRBV25-1 and TRBJ1-1; TRBD1 agrees at 9 bases. Per germline, CDR1 MGHDK and CDR2 SYGVNS. CDR3 length: 15 residues. The V and J ends lost 3 bases and 1 base, in that order; junction bases with no gene match: 3. The CDR3 loop reads CASSDKDRGNTEAFF. Here the CDR3 DNA reads TGTGCCAGCAGTGATAAGGACAGGGGGAACACTGAAGCTTTCTTT.

This clone was picked up a small number of times. Additional DNA sequences in this sample encode the identical CDR3. This rearrangement joins TRBV14 to TRBJ2-3; D gene ambiguous. The germline CDR1 and CDR2 sequences are SGHDN and FVKESK. Trimming stripped 2 bases from V and 6 bases from J, with 6 bases between. The CDR3 has 12 residues. CDR3 nucleotides: TGTGCCAGCAGCCAAACCAGGGATACGCAGTATTTT. Amino acid sequence: CASSQTRDTQYF.

The chain joins TRBV11-2 to TRBJ2-4, with TRBD2 as a possible D gene (5 bases). The CDR3 has 19 amino acids. Trimming removed 1 base at V and 1 base at J, with 20 bases between. Germline CDR1 reads SGHAT; CDR2 reads FQNNGV. The CDR3 bases are TGTGCCAGCAGCTTAGGTGGGGTAGCGACGTTTGTGGCCAAAAACATTCAGTACTTC. It is translated as CASSLGGVATFVAKNIQYF. Looking up the rest from reference TRBV11-2 and TRBJ2-4 gives the full variable domain: EAGVAQSPRYKIIEKRQSVAFWCNPISGHATLYWYQQILGQGPKLLIQFQNNGVVDDSQLPKDRFSAERLKGVDSTLKIQPAKLEDSAVYLCASSLGGVATFVAKNIQYFGAGTRLSVL.

The table lists this clone with a few counts. The V gene is TRBV7-8, the J gene TRBJ1-6, with a possible D match to TRBD1 (5 bases). The length of the CDR3 is 14 residues. V lost 6 bases and J lost 7, with 13 bases in between. From germline, CDR1 is SGHVS and CDR2 FQNEAQ. DNA for the CDR3: TGTGCCAGCAGTTTCATGGGGGGGAATTCACCCCTCCACTTT. Residues: CASSFMGGNSPLHF.

The CDR3 DNA sequence: TGTGCCAGCAGCCCGGGACTGACTTTCGGAGAGACCCAGTACTTC. Protein: CASSPGLTFGETQYF. This chain uses TRBV9 with TRBJ2-5, with D tentatively TRBD2 (6 bases). This CDR3 comprises 15 residues. CDR1 and CDR2 from the germline V gene are SGDLS and YYNGEE. Trimming stripped 4 bases from V and 4 bases from J, with 17 bases between. Looking up the rest from reference TRBV9 and TRBJ2-5 gives the full variable domain: DSGVTQTPKHLITATGQRVTLRCSPRSGDLSVYWYQQSLDQGLQFLIQYYNGEERAKGNILERFSAQQFPDLHSELNLSSLELGDSALYFCASSPGLTFGETQYFGPGTRLLVL.

The chain is built from TRBV5-4 and TRBJ1-1; 7 nucleotides match TRBD1. CDR1 is SGHNT and CDR2 is YYREEE in the germline V gene (reference sequence). The CDR3 contains 15 residues. V was clipped by 4 bases and J by 4 bases; unmatched bases: 10. CDR3: CASSVFPGGGTEAFF. The CDR3 DNA reads TGTGCCAGCAGCGTGTTTCCAGGGGGAGGCACTGAAGCTTTCTTT. Supplemented by reference TRBV5-4 and TRBJ1-1, the full variable domain reads ETGVTQSPTHLIKTRGQQVTLRCSSQSGHNTVSWYQQALGQGPQFIFQYYREEENGRGNFPPRFSGLQFPNYSSELNVNALELDDSALYLCASSVFPGGGTEAFFGQGTRLTVV.

This rearrangement joins TRBV10-3 to TRBJ2-1; TRBD1 agrees at 10 bases. V lost 10 bases, J lost 6 bases, and 9 bases stayed unmatched. The V gene's germline CDR1 is ENHRY and CDR2 SYGVKD. The length of the CDR3 is 14 residues. CDR3 in DNA: TGTGCCACCGAAGACAGGGGGCGTGTCAATGAGCAGTTCTTC. It is translated as CATEDRGRVNEQFF.